This T cell receptor (beta chain) was identified in a study of shared clonotypes between healthy human individuals. Notes on the study in general: It was observed that 5% to 6.5% of naive CD4 clonotypes were shared across a handful of donors.

Over several immunoSEQ plates, each subset's genomic DNA was distributed in even portions. In replicate PCRs of sorted subsets, approximately 210 ng DNA, about 30,000 T cell genomes, was used. TCRdb keeps only in-frame clones here, not all; method: immunoSEQ multiplex PCR. This table holds about 680,000 clones, approximately 75% found once. Germline lookup yields CDR1 MGHRA and CDR2 YSYEKL. V lost 5 bases and J 9 bases, leaving 19 bases between the germline ends. CDR3 length: 14 residues. The table lists this clone with many counts. What it binds is not known. V usage is TRBV4-1 and J usage is TRBJ1-2; D unclear. The specimen sequenced was memory CD4+ T cells sorted from blood. Subset given: CD45RA-negative fraction. The sequence derives from a woman aged 25 to 45 in good health. CDR3 in DNA: TGCGCCAGCAGCTACATCTCCGGGGAGTTGCGCTACACCTTC. Translation: CASSYISGELRYTF.